Ten or more counts support the clone carrying this TCR beta chain. Its antigen is unidentified. The sample originates from a study of spatial heterogeneity in lung cancer. The overall study: A T cell module score from matched bulk RNA-seq correlated strongly with TCR transcript counts in tumor regions. Notes on the study in general: The study found that expanded intratumoral alpha and beta TCR counts tracked tumor mutation counts.

Unique molecular identifiers tagged every individual TCR cDNA molecule. TCRdb re-analysed the 5' RACE reads in MiXCR, keeping a single row per CDR3 protein. The table shows about 13,000 distinct CDR3 sequences, with around 3.2% occurring only once. Time point in this sample: sample taken at primary tumor resection. Donation came from over 60 patients with untreated early-stage non-small cell lung cancer. The study sequenced unsorted whole RNA from tumor, nontumor lung or frozen PBMC. Per germline, CDR1 SGHVS and CDR2 FQNEAQ. The length of the CDR3 is 14 residues. The V end lost 1 base, the J end lost 7 bases, and 13 bases lay between the germline ends.

V is TRBV7-8 and J is TRBJ1-1; D uncertain. The sequence was collected from a male donor with early-stage non-small cell lung cancer. The specimen was lung tumor tissue, collected at surgery. CDR3 sequence: CASSLDGVLDEAFF. For the CDR3, the DNA is TGTGCCAGCAGCTTAGATGGGGTTTTGGATGAAGCTTTCTTT.